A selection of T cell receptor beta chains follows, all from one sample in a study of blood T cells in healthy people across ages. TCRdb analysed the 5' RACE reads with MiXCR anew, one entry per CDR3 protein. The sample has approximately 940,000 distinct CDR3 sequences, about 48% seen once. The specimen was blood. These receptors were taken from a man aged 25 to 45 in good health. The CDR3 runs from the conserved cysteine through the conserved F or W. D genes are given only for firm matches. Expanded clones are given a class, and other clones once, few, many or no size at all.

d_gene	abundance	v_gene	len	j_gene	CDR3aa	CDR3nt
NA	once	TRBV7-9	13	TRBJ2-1	CASSSLGTNEQFF	TGTGCCAGCAGCTCCCTTGGTACGAATGAGCAGTTCTTC
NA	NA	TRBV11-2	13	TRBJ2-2	CASSLKRTGELFF	TGTGCCAGCAGCTTGAAGAGGACCGGGGAGCTGTTTTTT
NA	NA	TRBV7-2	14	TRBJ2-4	CASSFHTGRNIQYF	TGTGCCAGCAGCTTTCATACAGGGAGGAACATTCAGTACTTC
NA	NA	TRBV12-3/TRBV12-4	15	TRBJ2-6	CASREVDSGANVLTF	TGTGCCAGCAGAGAAGTAGACTCTGGGGCCAACGTCCTGACTTTC
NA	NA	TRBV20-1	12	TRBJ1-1	CSAKAGNTEAFF	TGCAGTGCTAAGGCGGGGAACACTGAAGCTTTCTTT
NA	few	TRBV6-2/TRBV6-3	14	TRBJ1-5	CASTKRGEVQPQHF	TGTGCCAGCACCAAACGTGGTGAAGTTCAGCCCCAGCATTTT
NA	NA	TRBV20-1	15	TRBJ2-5	CSAREGTDRSKTQYF	TGCAGTGCTAGGGAGGGGACAGACCGATCTAAGACCCAGTACTTC
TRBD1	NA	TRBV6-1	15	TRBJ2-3	CASSAWTGPTDTQYF	TGTGCCAGCAGTGCTTGGACAGGGCCCACAGATACGCAGTATTTT
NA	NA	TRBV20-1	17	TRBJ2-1	CSARKIETGGHYNEQFF	TGCAGTGCTAGAAAAATAGAAACCGGGGGGCATTACAATGAGCAGTTCTTC
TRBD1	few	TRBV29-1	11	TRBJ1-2	CSCGDSYGYTF	TGCAGCTGTGGGGACAGCTATGGCTACACCTTC
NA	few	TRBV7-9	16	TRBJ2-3	CASSFSTGLRTDTQYF	TGTGCCAGCAGCTTCTCGACAGGACTTCGCACAGATACGCAGTATTTT
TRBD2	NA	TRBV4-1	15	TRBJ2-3	CAGSPDQRGADTQYF	TGCGCCGGCAGCCCCGATCAGCGGGGAGCAGATACGCAGTATTTT
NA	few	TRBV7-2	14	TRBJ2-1	CASSSYSSLEEQFF	TGTGCCAGCAGCTCCTACTCCAGCTTAGAAGAGCAGTTCTTC
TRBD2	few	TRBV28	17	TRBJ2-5	CASSSRPGLAGQETQYF	TGTGCCAGCAGTTCCCGCCCGGGACTAGCGGGGCAAGAGACCCAGTACTTC
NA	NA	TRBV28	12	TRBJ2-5	CATGFSGGTQYF	TGTGCCACGGGCTTCAGCGGAGGGACCCAGTACTTC
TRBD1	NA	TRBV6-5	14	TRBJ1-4	CASSYTGEAEKLFF	TGTGCCAGCAGTTACACAGGGGAAGCGGAAAAACTGTTTTTT
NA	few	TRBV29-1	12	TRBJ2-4	CSVETGLDIQYF	TGCAGCGTTGAAACGGGATTGGACATTCAGTACTTC
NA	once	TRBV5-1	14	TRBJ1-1	CASSVEGGGTEAFF	TGCGCCAGCAGCGTGGAGGGCGGTGGCACTGAAGCTTTCTTT
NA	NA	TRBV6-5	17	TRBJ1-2	CASSYPSDPPLNYGYTF	TGTGCCAGCAGTTACCCCTCGGACCCTCCGCTTAACTATGGCTACACCTTC
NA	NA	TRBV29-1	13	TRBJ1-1	CSVEGVERGGAFF	TGCAGCGTTGAAGGGGTCGAGCGAGGGGGAGCTTTCTTT
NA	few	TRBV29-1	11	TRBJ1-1	CSGTGNTEAFF	TGCAGCGGTACTGGGAACACTGAAGCTTTCTTT
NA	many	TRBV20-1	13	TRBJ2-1	CSARAPLRTGQFF	TGCAGTGCTAGAGCTCCTCTCCGGACCGGGCAGTTCTTC
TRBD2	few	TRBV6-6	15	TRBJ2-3	CASSREGPSTDTQYF	TGTGCCAGCAGTCGGGAGGGTCCGAGCACAGATACGCAGTATTTT
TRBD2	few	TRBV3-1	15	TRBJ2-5	CASSPLAGPQETQYF	TGTGCCAGCAGCCCACTAGCGGGGCCTCAAGAGACCCAGTACTTC
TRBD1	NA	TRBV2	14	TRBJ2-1	CTSTSGQGLNEQFF	TGTACCAGCACCTCGGGACAGGGATTAAATGAGCAGTTCTTC
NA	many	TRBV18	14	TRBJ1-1	CASSPRQGGTEAFF	TGTGCCAGCTCACCACGGCAGGGTGGCACTGAAGCTTTCTTT
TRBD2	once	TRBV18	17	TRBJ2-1	CASSPPQLAEAHNEQFF	TGTGCCAGCTCACCACCGCAGCTAGCGGAGGCGCACAATGAGCAGTTCTTC
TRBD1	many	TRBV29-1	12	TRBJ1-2	CSVGTGERAYTF	TGCAGCGTGGGAACAGGGGAACGTGCCTACACCTTC
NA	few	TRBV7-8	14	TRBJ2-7	CASSSRASTYEQYF	TGTGCCAGCAGCTCAAGGGCTAGCACCTACGAGCAGTACTTC
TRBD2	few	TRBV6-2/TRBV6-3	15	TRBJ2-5	CASSFLAGAQETQYF	TGTGCCAGCAGTTTTCTAGCGGGGGCCCAAGAGACCCAGTACTTC
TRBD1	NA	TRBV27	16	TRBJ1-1	CASSLRADRGSTEAFF	TGTGCCAGCAGTTTAAGAGCCGACAGGGGGAGCACTGAAGCTTTCTTT
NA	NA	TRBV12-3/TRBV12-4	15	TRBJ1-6	CASSSDRYYNSPLHF	TGTGCCAGCAGCTCCGACAGATATTATAATTCACCCCTCCACTTT
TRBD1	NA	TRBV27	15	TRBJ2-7	CASSWPGTGVYEQYF	TGTGCCAGCAGTTGGCCGGGGACAGGGGTCTACGAGCAGTACTTC